This T cell receptor (beta chain) was identified in a study of persistence of HIV-infected CD4 T cells. An overlapping HIV-1 Gag peptide pool stimulated these cells at 0.95 to 1 ug/peptide/mL. Memory cells lacking CD40L and CD69 with high CD45RO were sorted. Germline V gene data show CDR1 as SGHTA and CDR2 as FQGNSA. The V gene lost 2 bases and the J gene lost 0 bases, with 8 bases spanning the gap. The CDR3 is made up of 15 amino acids. Details on this clone: Its antigen is currently unknown.

This was the immunoSEQ version 4 assay in survey mode. Only in-frame clones appear in the TCRdb table, and some are missing; sequencing was by immunoSEQ multiplex PCR. The sample contains about 60,000 clones, over 60% of which appear only once. The sequencing here drew on CD4+ T cells sorted from PBMCs after approximately 19-hour stimulation, taken from a patient who received antiretroviral therapy. The sequence was collected from an adult man with HIV who was CMV-seropositive. This chain uses TRBV7-2 with TRBJ1-5; no reliable D call. The CDR3 nucleotides are TGTGCCAGCAGCTTACAGCCCCATAGCAATCAGCCCCAGCATTTT. This sequence encodes CASSLQPHSNQPQHF.